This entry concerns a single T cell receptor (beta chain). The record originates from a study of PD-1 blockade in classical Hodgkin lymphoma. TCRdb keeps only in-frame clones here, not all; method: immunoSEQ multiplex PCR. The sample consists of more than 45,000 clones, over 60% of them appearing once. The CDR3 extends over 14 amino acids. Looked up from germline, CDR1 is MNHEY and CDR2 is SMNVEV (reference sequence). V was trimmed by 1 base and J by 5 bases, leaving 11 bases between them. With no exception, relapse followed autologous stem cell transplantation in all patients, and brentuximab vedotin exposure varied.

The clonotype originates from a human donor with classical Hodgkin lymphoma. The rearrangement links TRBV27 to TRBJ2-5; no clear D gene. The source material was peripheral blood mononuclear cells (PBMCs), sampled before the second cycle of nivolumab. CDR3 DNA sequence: TGTGCCAGCAGTTTATTTGTCGGGTCGGAGACCCAGTACTTC. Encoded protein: CASSLFVGSETQYF.